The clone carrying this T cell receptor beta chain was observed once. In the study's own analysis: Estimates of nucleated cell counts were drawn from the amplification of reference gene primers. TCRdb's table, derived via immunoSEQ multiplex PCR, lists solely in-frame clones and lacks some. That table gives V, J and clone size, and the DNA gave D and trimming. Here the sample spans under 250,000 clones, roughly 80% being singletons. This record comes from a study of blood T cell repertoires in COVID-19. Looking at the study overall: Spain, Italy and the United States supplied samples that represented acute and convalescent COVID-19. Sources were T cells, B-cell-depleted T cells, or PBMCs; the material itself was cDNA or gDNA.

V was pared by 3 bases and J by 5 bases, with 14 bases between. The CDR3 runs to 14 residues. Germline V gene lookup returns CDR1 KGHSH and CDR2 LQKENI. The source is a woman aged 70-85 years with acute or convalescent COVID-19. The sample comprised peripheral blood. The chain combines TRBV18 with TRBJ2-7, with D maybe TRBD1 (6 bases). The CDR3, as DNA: TGTGCCAGCTCACCGCCGGCACAGGGTGACGAGCAGTACTTC. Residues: CASSPPAQGDEQYF.